The 9 T cell receptor beta chains given below trace back to one sample, sequenced in a study of beta chain features in type 1 diabetes. Expressed TCRB transcripts were sequenced after all isolated RNA was converted to cDNA. Sequencing was performed with immunoSEQ multiplex PCR; in TCRdb, only in-frame clones are kept and a portion is missing. This sample has a few hundred thousand clones, with 25% to 35% found just once. Specimen: naive CD4+ T cells from blood. All receptors derive from a man aged 18 to 35 in good health.

This chain joins TRBV9 and TRBJ2-3; D could derive from TRBD1 or TRBD2 (6 bases each). CDR3 size: 17 residues. Between the trimmed V and J ends, which lost 0 bases and 0 bases, there was a span of 14 bases. Germline lookup yields CDR1 SGDLS and CDR2 YYNGEE. CDR3 in amino acids: CASSVAGGGVSTDTQYF. CDR3 DNA: TGTGCCAGCAGCGTAGCCGGAGGGGGAGTTAGCACAGATACGCAGTATTTT.

In this sample, this clone turned up a few times. The rearrangement links TRBV4-2 to TRBJ2-7; D is undetermined. The ends were cut back, 5 bases at V and 7 bases at J, with 15 bases in the middle. Germline loops: CDR1 LGHNA, CDR2 YNFKEQ. The CDR3 loop spans 13 amino acids. The CDR3 spells CASSVQGREEQYF. Here the CDR3 DNA reads TGTGCCAGCAGCGTCCAAGGGCGCGAGGAGCAGTACTTC.

This clone turned up a few times. The sample carries other DNA sequences with the same CDR3. The V call is TRBV18, the J call TRBJ2-7, with TRBD2 identical over 11 bases. Germline-derived CDR1 and CDR2 are KGHSH and LQKENI. CDR3 length equals 14 residues. V dropped 2 bases and J dropped 3; count of bases not matched to a gene: 0. CDR3 region: CASSPGTSGYEQYF. DNA for the CDR3: TGTGCCAGCTCACCAGGGACTAGCGGCTACGAGCAGTACTTC.

This clone has only a few counts. J is TRBJ2-2 and V is TRBV30; 8 bases line up with TRBD2. Germline V gives CDR1 GTSNPN, CDR2 SVGIG (reference sequence). This CDR3 is 15 amino acids long. The V and J ends lost 0 bases and 4 bases, in that order; junction bases with no gene match: 4. This CDR3 reads CAWSVTSGATGELFF. CDR3 DNA sequence: TGTGCCTGGAGTGTAACTAGCGGAGCCACCGGGGAGCTGTTTTTT.

V is TRBV9 and J is TRBJ2-5; 8 bases line up with TRBD1. The CDR3 runs 15 residues. The germline V gene encodes CDR1 SGDLS and CDR2 YYNGEE. J was trimmed by 0 bases and V by 5 bases; bases with no gene match: 6. For the CDR3, the DNA is TGTGCCAGCAGTCGGACAGGGACGTACCAAGAGACCCAGTACTTC. This codes for CASSRTGTYQETQYF.

This clone occurred once. The V call is TRBV7-3, the J call TRBJ2-7; perhaps TRBD1 as D (6 bases). The CDR3 loop spans 14 amino acids. The germline V and J ends were trimmed by 5 bases and 0 bases, with 11 bases remaining between them. Germline V gene data show CDR1 as SGHTA and CDR2 as FQGTGA. CDR3 sequence (DNA): TGTGCCAGCAGCGCGAACAGGGTCTCCTACGAGCAGTACTTC. Protein sequence: CASSANRVSYEQYF.

This clone appeared a few times. This sequence joins TRBV4-2 and TRBJ2-3; 7 bases agree with TRBD1. The CDR3 length is 17 residues. Germline loops: CDR1 LGHNA, CDR2 YNFKEQ. Losses at the gene ends were 0 bases for V and 6 bases for J; bases not matched to a gene: 12. The CDR3 DNA reads as TGTGCCAGCAGCCAAGAAGCCGGGACAGAATCTGCTGATACGCAGTATTTT. Translating it yields CASSQEAGTESADTQYF.

The chain recombines TRBV29-1 with TRBJ1-2, with 7 bases identical to TRBD1. Germline assignment: CDR1 SQVTM and CDR2 ANQGSEA. CDR3 size: 11 residues. The CDR3 region is CSSGDSYGYTF. The CDR3 bases are TGCAGTTCCGGGGACAGCTATGGCTACACCTTC. Full variable domain (remainder filled in from reference TRBV29-1 and TRBJ1-2): SAVISQKPSRDICQRGTSLTIQCQVDSQVTMMFWYRQQPGQSLTLIATANQGSEATYESGFVIDKFPISRPNLTFSTLTVSNMSPEDSSIYLCSSGDSYGYTFGSGTRLTVV.

CDR3 protein: CASSTTSGGKYEQYF. The CDR3 nucleotides read TGTGCCAGCAGTACGACTAGCGGAGGGAAGTACGAGCAGTACTTC. This chain joins TRBV6-6 and TRBJ2-7; TRBD2 aligns across 9 bases. V gave up 5 bases and J gave up 4 bases; unmatched junction bases: 9. This CDR3 has 15 amino acids. Germline CDR1 MNHNY, CDR2 SVGAGI (reference sequence).